These T cell receptor beta chains were read from a single sample in a study of cytomegalovirus exposure and HLA in healthy donors. Profiling relied on immunoSEQ multiplex PCR, and the TCRdb table lists in-frame clones only, not all of them. The sample has about 160,000 clones, around 96% seen once. Sequenced material: PBMCs. The receptors stem from a woman aged 18-30 years in good health and CMV-seronegative. Each CDR3 is given with its conserved first and last residue. The order of the fields is J gene, clone size, D gene, V gene, CDR3 DNA, CDR3 protein. A D gene is named only where the DNA matches it firmly. Clone size is shown for a subset of rows, as once, few, many or a class of expanded clone.

j_gene: TRBJ1-2; abundance: -; d_gene: TRBD1; v_gene: TRBV6-6; CDR3nt: TGTGCCAGCAGTCTCCCGACAGGGGGGTATGGCTACACCTTC; CDR3aa: CASSLPTGGYGYTF
j_gene: TRBJ2-1; abundance: -; d_gene: TRBD2; v_gene: TRBV10-3; CDR3nt: TGTGCCATCAGTGAGTCGGGTAGCGGGGGAAACAATGAGCAGTTCTTC; CDR3aa: CAISESGSGGNNEQFF
j_gene: TRBJ2-2; abundance: -; d_gene: TRBD1; v_gene: TRBV27; CDR3nt: TGTGCCAGCAGTCCTCGGACAGGGAACACCGGGGAGCTGTTTTTT; CDR3aa: CASSPRTGNTGELFF
j_gene: TRBJ2-5; abundance: -; d_gene: -; v_gene: TRBV29-1; CDR3nt: TGCAGCGTTGAAGAGCGGACAGAAGAGTACTTC; CDR3aa: CSVEERTEEYF
j_gene: TRBJ2-3; abundance: -; d_gene: TRBD1; v_gene: TRBV27; CDR3nt: TGTGCCAGCAGTTCGACAGGGAGAAACACAGATACGCAGTATTTT; CDR3aa: CASSSTGRNTDTQYF
j_gene: TRBJ2-7; abundance: -; d_gene: -; v_gene: TRBV13; CDR3nt: TGTGCCAGCAGCTTACTTAGGGAGGATGGCGAGCAGTACTTC; CDR3aa: CASSLLREDGEQYF
j_gene: TRBJ1-3; abundance: -; d_gene: -; v_gene: TRBV18; CDR3nt: TGTGCCAGCTCACCAACTGAACCTGGAAACACCATATATTTT; CDR3aa: CASSPTEPGNTIYF
j_gene: TRBJ2-1; abundance: -; d_gene: TRBD2; v_gene: TRBV4-1; CDR3nt: TGCGCCAGCAGCCTACAGATTAGCGGGGCGGCATGGGAGCAGTTCTTC; CDR3aa: CASSLQISGAAWEQFF
j_gene: TRBJ2-2; abundance: -; d_gene: TRBD2; v_gene: TRBV7-7; CDR3nt: TGTGCTAGCAGCTTAGTGGGACTAGCTTCCGGGGAGCTGTTTTTT; CDR3aa: CASSLVGLASGELFF
j_gene: TRBJ1-4; abundance: once; d_gene: -; v_gene: TRBV6-1; CDR3nt: TGTGCCAGCACTGTCGGGCAGGGTTTAAAACTGTTTTTT; CDR3aa: CASTVGQGLKLFF
j_gene: TRBJ1-5; abundance: -; d_gene: -; v_gene: TRBV6-1; CDR3nt: TGTGCCAGCAGTGAAGCGATACAATCTGGCAATCAGCCCCAGCATTTT; CDR3aa: CASSEAIQSGNQPQHF
j_gene: TRBJ1-4; abundance: -; d_gene: TRBD1; v_gene: TRBV5-8; CDR3nt: TGTGCCAGCAGCTTTGTATCGGGGACAGGAGGAGGGTGGAATGAAAAACTGTTTTTT; CDR3aa: CASSFVSGTGGGWNEKLFF
j_gene: TRBJ1-2; abundance: -; d_gene: TRBD1; v_gene: TRBV10-3; CDR3nt: TGTGCCATCAGTGATCCGGACAGGACAAATTATGGCTACACCTTC; CDR3aa: CAISDPDRTNYGYTF
j_gene: TRBJ1-5; abundance: -; d_gene: -; v_gene: TRBV6-5; CDR3nt: TGTGCCAGCAGGACCGGGGGGAGTAGCAATCAGCCCCAGCATTTT; CDR3aa: CASRTGGSSNQPQHF
j_gene: TRBJ1-2; abundance: -; d_gene: -; v_gene: TRBV13; CDR3nt: TGTGCCAGCAGCTTAGTGGCAGGGGCGCGGGGCTACACCTTC; CDR3aa: CASSLVAGARGYTF
j_gene: TRBJ1-2; abundance: -; d_gene: TRBD1; v_gene: TRBV4-1; CDR3nt: TGCGCCAGCAGCCAAACCAGACAGGGGGTTTCTGGCTACACCTTC; CDR3aa: CASSQTRQGVSGYTF
j_gene: TRBJ2-7; abundance: -; d_gene: TRBD1; v_gene: TRBV2; CDR3nt: TGTGCCAGCAGGAAGGACAGGGGGCCCTACGAGCAGTACTTC; CDR3aa: CASRKDRGPYEQYF
j_gene: TRBJ2-1; abundance: -; d_gene: -; v_gene: TRBV5-1; CDR3nt: TGCGCCAGCAGCTTGTCCCCAAGCCCCTACAATGAGCAGTTCTTC; CDR3aa: CASSLSPSPYNEQFF
j_gene: TRBJ2-6; abundance: -; d_gene: -; v_gene: TRBV19; CDR3nt: TGTGCCAGTAGTATTAACCGGGTTGGGGCCAACGTCCTGACTTTC; CDR3aa: CASSINRVGANVLTF
j_gene: TRBJ2-3; abundance: once; d_gene: TRBD2; v_gene: TRBV6-4; CDR3nt: TGTGCCAGCAGGATCGTAGCGGGGGGCACAGATACGCAGTATTTT; CDR3aa: CASRIVAGGTDTQYF
j_gene: TRBJ1-1; abundance: -; d_gene: -; v_gene: TRBV27; CDR3nt: TGTGCCAGCAGTTTGGGGATCAGGGGGAACACTGAAGCTTTCTTT; CDR3aa: CASSLGIRGNTEAFF
j_gene: TRBJ2-3; abundance: -; d_gene: TRBD1; v_gene: TRBV6-6; CDR3nt: TGTGCCAGCAGGAAGGGACAGGGGTATTCGGATACGCAGTATTTT; CDR3aa: CASRKGQGYSDTQYF
j_gene: TRBJ2-7; abundance: -; d_gene: TRBD2; v_gene: TRBV9; CDR3nt: TGTGCCAGCAGCGTAGACCCCAAGGCTAGCGGGGGGGTCGAGCAGTACTTC; CDR3aa: CASSVDPKASGGVEQYF
j_gene: TRBJ2-7; abundance: -; d_gene: TRBD1; v_gene: TRBV4-2; CDR3nt: TGTGCCAGCAGCCACGCCGGGACAGGGGGAAGCGAGCAGTACTTC; CDR3aa: CASSHAGTGGSEQYF
j_gene: TRBJ1-2; abundance: -; d_gene: TRBD1; v_gene: TRBV5-1; CDR3nt: TGCGCCAGCAGCGGGGACAGTTATGGCTACACCTTC; CDR3aa: CASSGDSYGYTF
j_gene: TRBJ2-5; abundance: -; d_gene: TRBD2; v_gene: TRBV2; CDR3nt: TGTGCCAGCAGTCCACAAACGACTAGCGGGGAGACCCAGTACTTC; CDR3aa: CASSPQTTSGETQYF
j_gene: TRBJ2-1; abundance: -; d_gene: TRBD1; v_gene: TRBV7-8; CDR3nt: TGTGCCAGCAGCTTGAGGACAGGGACGCTCTACAATGAGCAGTTCTTC; CDR3aa: CASSLRTGTLYNEQFF
j_gene: TRBJ2-3; abundance: -; d_gene: -; v_gene: TRBV30; CDR3nt: TGTGCCTGGAGTCGTCTAGTAGGCACAGATACGCAGTATTTT; CDR3aa: CAWSRLVGTDTQYF
j_gene: TRBJ2-1; abundance: -; d_gene: TRBD2; v_gene: TRBV30; CDR3nt: TGTGCCTGGAGCTCCGGGACTAGTGTCTATGAGCAGTTCTTC; CDR3aa: CAWSSGTSVYEQFF
j_gene: TRBJ2-3; abundance: -; d_gene: TRBD2; v_gene: TRBV4-1; CDR3nt: TGCGCCAGCAGCCAAGTGCGGGGGAGCACAGATACGCAGTATTTT; CDR3aa: CASSQVRGSTDTQYF
j_gene: TRBJ1-1; abundance: once; d_gene: TRBD1; v_gene: TRBV2; CDR3nt: TGTGCCAGCAGTGGACAGGGGGCCAGCACTGAAGCTTTCTTT; CDR3aa: CASSGQGASTEAFF
j_gene: TRBJ2-7; abundance: -; d_gene: -; v_gene: TRBV6-1; CDR3nt: TGTGCCAGCAGTGAAGCGCGGGTCAGTTCCTACGAGCAGTACTTC; CDR3aa: CASSEARVSSYEQYF
j_gene: TRBJ2-3; abundance: -; d_gene: -; v_gene: TRBV11-2; CDR3nt: TGTGCCAGCAGCTTCCCCGTAGCGGGGACAGGGAACACAGATACGCAGTATTTT; CDR3aa: CASSFPVAGTGNTDTQYF
j_gene: TRBJ2-3; abundance: -; d_gene: -; v_gene: TRBV7-2; CDR3nt: TGTGCCAGCAGTTTGAGGGGCGGGGCAGATACGCAGTATTTT; CDR3aa: CASSLRGGADTQYF
j_gene: TRBJ2-1; abundance: few; d_gene: TRBD1; v_gene: TRBV6-5; CDR3nt: TGTGCCAGCAGTTATGACAGGGGGAATGAGCAGTTCTTC; CDR3aa: CASSYDRGNEQFF
j_gene: TRBJ2-3; abundance: -; d_gene: TRBD2; v_gene: TRBV5-4; CDR3nt: TGTGCCAGCAGCGTGGGACTAGCGGGGGCAGATACGCAGTATTTT; CDR3aa: CASSVGLAGADTQYF
j_gene: TRBJ2-1; abundance: -; d_gene: TRBD1; v_gene: TRBV6-5; CDR3nt: TGTGCCAGCAGTTACTTCCGGGACAGGGGAAATGAGCAGTTCTTC; CDR3aa: CASSYFRDRGNEQFF
j_gene: TRBJ1-1; abundance: once; d_gene: TRBD1; v_gene: TRBV29-1; CDR3nt: TGCAGCGTCGAAACAGGGGGGGACCCTTTCTTT; CDR3aa: CSVETGGDPFF
j_gene: TRBJ1-2; abundance: -; d_gene: TRBD1; v_gene: TRBV5-6; CDR3nt: TGTGCCAGCAGCTTGCGGGGGACAGGGGGTTTCTATGGCTACACCTTC; CDR3aa: CASSLRGTGGFYGYTF
j_gene: TRBJ2-1; abundance: -; d_gene: TRBD2; v_gene: TRBV7-3; CDR3nt: TGTGCCAGCAGCCAACGACTAGCGGGCTACAATGAGCAGTTCTTC; CDR3aa: CASSQRLAGYNEQFF
j_gene: TRBJ2-1; abundance: -; d_gene: -; v_gene: TRBV6-5; CDR3nt: TGTGCCAGCAGGGCCACAGGGATTGCTGAGCAGTTCTTC; CDR3aa: CASRATGIAEQFF
j_gene: TRBJ1-2; abundance: -; d_gene: -; v_gene: TRBV20-1; CDR3nt: TGCAGTGCTAGGTTCGTCGGCTACACCTTC; CDR3aa: CSARFVGYTF
j_gene: TRBJ2-3; abundance: -; d_gene: TRBD2; v_gene: TRBV7-9; CDR3nt: TGTGCCAGCAGCCCGACGGGACTAGCGGGAAAGCAGTATTTT; CDR3aa: CASSPTGLAGKQYF
j_gene: TRBJ2-1; abundance: once; d_gene: TRBD1; v_gene: TRBV5-1; CDR3nt: TGCGCCAGCAGCTTGACAGGGGGCTACAATGAGCAGTTCTTC; CDR3aa: CASSLTGGYNEQFF
j_gene: TRBJ2-5; abundance: -; d_gene: -; v_gene: TRBV7-2; CDR3nt: TGTGCCAGCAGCGTACAGGGTTTACAAGAGACCCAGTACTTC; CDR3aa: CASSVQGLQETQYF
j_gene: TRBJ1-5; abundance: -; d_gene: -; v_gene: TRBV12-2; CDR3nt: TGTGCAAGCCAAAAACGGGGTGGGGGCAATCAGCCCCAGCATTTT; CDR3aa: CASQKRGGGNQPQHF
j_gene: TRBJ2-3; abundance: once; d_gene: -; v_gene: TRBV4-1; CDR3nt: TGCGCCAGCAGCCCCCGGGCAGATACGCAGTATTTT; CDR3aa: CASSPRADTQYF
j_gene: TRBJ2-1; abundance: once; d_gene: -; v_gene: TRBV7-3; CDR3nt: TGTGCCAGCAGCTTAACAGGGGGTCGGAATGAGCAGTTCTTC; CDR3aa: CASSLTGGRNEQFF
j_gene: TRBJ1-1; abundance: -; d_gene: TRBD1; v_gene: TRBV5-1; CDR3nt: TGCGCCAGCCGAACCCTGACAGGGGGGAACACTGAAGCTTTCTTT; CDR3aa: CASRTLTGGNTEAFF
j_gene: TRBJ2-5; abundance: -; d_gene: TRBD1; v_gene: TRBV18; CDR3nt: TGTGCCAGCTCACCGGGACAGGGGAAAGCAGAGACCCAGTACTTC; CDR3aa: CASSPGQGKAETQYF
j_gene: TRBJ1-2; abundance: once; d_gene: TRBD1; v_gene: TRBV7-2; CDR3nt: TGTGCCAGCAGCTCCGGGACAGCCTATGGCTACACCTTC; CDR3aa: CASSSGTAYGYTF
j_gene: TRBJ2-7; abundance: -; d_gene: TRBD1; v_gene: TRBV4-3; CDR3nt: TGCGCCAGCAGCCACAGGACAGGGGACTACGAGCAGTACTTC; CDR3aa: CASSHRTGDYEQYF
j_gene: TRBJ2-7; abundance: -; d_gene: -; v_gene: TRBV6-5; CDR3nt: TGTGCCAGCAGTTACGGGACATCTACCTACGAGCAGTACTTC; CDR3aa: CASSYGTSTYEQYF
j_gene: TRBJ2-1; abundance: -; d_gene: TRBD2; v_gene: TRBV7-9; CDR3nt: TGTGCCAGCAGCCGATTACTAGCGGGGGACTACAATGAGCAGTTCTTC; CDR3aa: CASSRLLAGDYNEQFF
j_gene: TRBJ1-1; abundance: -; d_gene: -; v_gene: TRBV9; CDR3nt: TGTGCCAGCAGCGTAGCGGTCGCGAACACTGAAGCTTTCTTT; CDR3aa: CASSVAVANTEAFF
j_gene: TRBJ2-2; abundance: -; d_gene: -; v_gene: TRBV11-2; CDR3nt: TGTGCCAGCAGCTTAGTGGGGCGGCTGGACGGGACCGGGGAGCTGTTTTTT; CDR3aa: CASSLVGRLDGTGELFF
j_gene: TRBJ1-1; abundance: -; d_gene: TRBD1; v_gene: TRBV6-5; CDR3nt: TGTGCCAGCAGTGTCGACAGGGGCATGAACACTGAAGCTTTCTTT; CDR3aa: CASSVDRGMNTEAFF
j_gene: TRBJ2-7; abundance: -; d_gene: TRBD2; v_gene: TRBV4-1; CDR3nt: TGCGCCAGCAGCCGCCCGGGACTAGCGGGGACCACCTACGAGCAGTACTTC; CDR3aa: CASSRPGLAGTTYEQYF
j_gene: TRBJ1-4; abundance: -; d_gene: -; v_gene: TRBV4-2; CDR3nt: TGTGCCAGCAGCCAGGAGGACAGTTTAGCTAATGAAAAACTGTTTTTT; CDR3aa: CASSQEDSLANEKLFF
j_gene: TRBJ1-1; abundance: -; d_gene: TRBD1; v_gene: TRBV10-3; CDR3nt: TGTGCCAGACGACAGGGGCTGAACACTGAAGCTTTCTTT; CDR3aa: CARRQGLNTEAFF